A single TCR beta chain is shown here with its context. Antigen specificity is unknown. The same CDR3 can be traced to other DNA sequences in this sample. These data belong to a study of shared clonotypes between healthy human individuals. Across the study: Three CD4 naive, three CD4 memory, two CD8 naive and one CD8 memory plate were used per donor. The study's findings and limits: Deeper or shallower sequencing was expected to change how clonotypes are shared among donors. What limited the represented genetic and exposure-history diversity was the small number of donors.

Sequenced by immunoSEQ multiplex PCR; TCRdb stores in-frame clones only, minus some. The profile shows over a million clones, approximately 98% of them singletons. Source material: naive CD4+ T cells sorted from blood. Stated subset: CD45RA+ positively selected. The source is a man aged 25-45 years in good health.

Here the CDR3 DNA reads TGTGCCAGCAGCGTAGCGGGCTCCAGCTCCTACAATGAGCAGTTCTTC. It translates to CASSVAGSSSYNEQFF. The chain employs TRBV9 and TRBJ2-1; D is ambiguous. CDR1 is SGDLS and CDR2 is YYNGEE in the germline V gene. V was cut by 0 bases and J by 0 bases, with 10 bases left in between. The CDR3 is 16 residues long.